This T cell receptor beta chain was documented in a study of blood T cell repertoires in COVID-19. Sequencing used immunoSEQ multiplex PCR; TCRdb keeps in-frame clones, though not all of them. The profile shows fewer than 350,000 clones, around 88% of them singletons. The CDR3 contains 15 residues. The germline CDR1 and CDR2 sequences are SGHTA and FQGNSA. Germline trimming cut 0 bases from V and 8 bases from J; bases unmatched to any gene: 6. Sample: PBMCs or T cells enriched from blood (not recorded which). The genes are TRBV7-2 and TRBJ2-1; TRBD2 matches at 8 bases. This sequence originates from a woman aged 40 to 50 who had recovered from COVID-19. In DNA form, the CDR3 reads TGTGCCAGCAGCTTAGCTCTAGCGGGCATGGATGAGCAGTTCTTC. This encodes CASSLALAGMDEQFF. The full variable domain, in which reference TRBV7-2 and TRBJ2-1 provide the parts outside the CDR3, is GAGVSQSPSNKVTEKGKDVELRCDPISGHTALYWYRQSLGQGLEFLIYFQGNSAPDKSGLPSDRFSAERTGGSVSTLTIQRTQQEDSAVYLCASSLALAGMDEQFFGPGTRLTVL.